The rows below give T cell receptor beta chains drawn from one sample of a study of shared clonotypes between healthy human individuals. Clones were sequenced by immunoSEQ multiplex PCR, and TCRdb holds only the in-frame ones, with some missing. The profile shows more than 2,000,000 clones, approximately 93% of them singletons. The sample comprised naive CD4+ T cells from PBMCs. These receptors were obtained from a man between 18 and 35 years old in good health. Some clones in this sample may be carry-over from other donors' samples. Each CDR3 is given without its conserved first and last residue. Fields, in order: V gene, D gene, J gene, clone size, CDR3 protein. A D gene is named only where the DNA matches it firmly. Clone size, where shown, is once, few, many, or a class for clones that have expanded.

v_call: TRBV30; d_call: -; j_call: TRBJ1-1; clone_size: -; cdr3_aa: AWSAQGSNTEAF
v_call: TRBV7-3; d_call: TRBD1; j_call: TRBJ2-2; clone_size: -; cdr3_aa: ASSSTGTGNTGELF
v_call: TRBV18; d_call: TRBD1; j_call: TRBJ2-5; clone_size: -; cdr3_aa: ASSPGIRQGAEETQY
v_call: TRBV5-6; d_call: -; j_call: TRBJ1-1; clone_size: -; cdr3_aa: ASSRQRGARTEAF
v_call: TRBV2; d_call: -; j_call: TRBJ2-7; clone_size: -; cdr3_aa: ASTEVRRTYEQY
v_call: TRBV27; d_call: TRBD2; j_call: TRBJ2-2; clone_size: -; cdr3_aa: AIRTSGRGGELF
v_call: TRBV30; d_call: TRBD1; j_call: TRBJ1-6; clone_size: -; cdr3_aa: AWSVGGAPLLSPLH
v_call: TRBV7-9; d_call: -; j_call: TRBJ2-5; clone_size: -; cdr3_aa: ASSLEGFLILGQETQY
v_call: TRBV28; d_call: TRBD1; j_call: TRBJ1-5; clone_size: -; cdr3_aa: ASSWAGGTYQPQH
v_call: TRBV27; d_call: -; j_call: TRBJ2-2; clone_size: -; cdr3_aa: ASSFTTSGELF
v_call: TRBV29-1; d_call: -; j_call: TRBJ2-2; clone_size: -; cdr3_aa: SGGTAPNTGELF
v_call: TRBV5-4; d_call: -; j_call: TRBJ2-3; clone_size: -; cdr3_aa: ASSLSTHGGDTQY
v_call: TRBV10-3; d_call: -; j_call: TRBJ2-5; clone_size: few; cdr3_aa: AISDRGETQY
v_call: TRBV7-9; d_call: -; j_call: TRBJ1-1; clone_size: once; cdr3_aa: ASTGARVNTEAF
v_call: TRBV28; d_call: TRBD1; j_call: TRBJ2-7; clone_size: -; cdr3_aa: ASSSGGGSYEQY
v_call: TRBV28; d_call: TRBD1; j_call: TRBJ2-7; clone_size: once; cdr3_aa: ASSLLTGASYEQY
v_call: TRBV6-6; d_call: TRBD2; j_call: TRBJ2-3; clone_size: once; cdr3_aa: ASNPGLPDTQY
v_call: TRBV4-3; d_call: -; j_call: TRBJ1-3; clone_size: -; cdr3_aa: ASSQDTVSSGNTIY
v_call: TRBV28; d_call: -; j_call: TRBJ2-7; clone_size: -; cdr3_aa: ASSPGDPVSSYEQY
v_call: TRBV7-3; d_call: TRBD1; j_call: TRBJ1-1; clone_size: -; cdr3_aa: ASSSDRAPTEAF
v_call: TRBV7-6; d_call: TRBD2; j_call: TRBJ2-1; clone_size: -; cdr3_aa: ASSVQTSGSRNEQF
v_call: TRBV7-2; d_call: -; j_call: TRBJ2-7; clone_size: -; cdr3_aa: ASSLRRTGYEQY
v_call: TRBV10-3; d_call: TRBD1; j_call: TRBJ2-7; clone_size: -; cdr3_aa: AIRQGNYEQY
v_call: TRBV5-6; d_call: -; j_call: TRBJ2-7; clone_size: -; cdr3_aa: ASSLRFTASAPYEQY
v_call: TRBV19; d_call: -; j_call: TRBJ1-5; clone_size: -; cdr3_aa: ASSPTALGQPQH